The rows below give T cell receptor beta chains drawn from one sample of a study of T cells in tuberculosis. Measured with immunoSEQ multiplex PCR; TCRdb has only the in-frame clones, and not every one. This sample has tens of thousands of clones, with just over 90% found just once. Sequencing used PBMCs. Source of these receptors: a donor aged 5 to 30 with latent tuberculosis or without tuberculosis infection. Some clones in this sample may be carry-over from other donors' samples. Both conserved end residues are part of each CDR3. Fields, in order: V gene, D gene, clone size, J gene, CDR3 DNA, CDR3 protein. A D gene is named only where the DNA matches it firmly. Clone size is stated in some rows and not others, as once, few, many or a class when expanded.

V gene: TRBV19; D gene: TRBD2; clone size: NA; J gene: TRBJ2-7; CDR3 DNA: TGTGCCAGTAGTATCACGGGACTAGCGGTTTACGAGCAGTACTTC; CDR3 protein: CASSITGLAVYEQYF
V gene: TRBV2; D gene: TRBD2; clone size: NA; J gene: TRBJ2-3; CDR3 DNA: TGTGCCAGCAGTATAACGAGCGGGAGGGCAGATACGCAGTATTTT; CDR3 protein: CASSITSGRADTQYF
V gene: TRBV9; D gene: NA; clone size: NA; J gene: TRBJ1-2; CDR3 DNA: TGTGCCAGCAGCGTAAATGCGGGAGGGATTAACTATGGCTACACCTTC; CDR3 protein: CASSVNAGGINYGYTF
V gene: TRBV5-1; D gene: NA; clone size: NA; J gene: TRBJ1-4; CDR3 DNA: TGCGCCAGCAGCTTGGGCCAGGCTAATACTGAAAAACTGTTTTTT; CDR3 protein: CASSLGQANTEKLFF
V gene: TRBV27; D gene: NA; clone size: NA; J gene: TRBJ1-6; CDR3 DNA: TGTGCCAGCAGCTCCGGAGGCCCGGGAAATTCACCCCTCCACTTT; CDR3 protein: CASSSGGPGNSPLHF
V gene: TRBV7-7; D gene: NA; clone size: once; J gene: TRBJ2-2; CDR3 DNA: TGTGCCAGCACCCGTGCCCCACTGGTCGAGGACACCGGGGAGCTGTTTTTT; CDR3 protein: CASTRAPLVEDTGELFF
V gene: TRBV5-1; D gene: TRBD1; clone size: NA; J gene: TRBJ1-2; CDR3 DNA: TGCGCCAGCAGCCCGGACAGGGGTTTAGGCTACACCTTC; CDR3 protein: CASSPDRGLGYTF
V gene: TRBV18; D gene: TRBD1; clone size: few; J gene: TRBJ2-7; CDR3 DNA: TGTGCCAGCTCACCGGGACAGGGCATCAACGAGCAGTACTTC; CDR3 protein: CASSPGQGINEQYF
V gene: TRBV7-2; D gene: TRBD2; clone size: NA; J gene: TRBJ2-3; CDR3 DNA: TGTGCCAGCAGCTTGGAGCTAGCGGGGGGGCCCACAGATACGCAGTATTTT; CDR3 protein: CASSLELAGGPTDTQYF
V gene: TRBV5-4; D gene: TRBD1; clone size: NA; J gene: TRBJ2-3; CDR3 DNA: TGTGCCAGCAGCTTGAGGCAGGGGGCAGGAGATACGCAGTATTTT; CDR3 protein: CASSLRQGAGDTQYF
V gene: TRBV5-1; D gene: TRBD2; clone size: NA; J gene: TRBJ2-5; CDR3 DNA: TGCGCCAGCAGCTGGGAAAAACTAGCGGGGACAGAGACCCAGTACTTC; CDR3 protein: CASSWEKLAGTETQYF
V gene: TRBV27; D gene: NA; clone size: NA; J gene: TRBJ2-2; CDR3 DNA: TGTGCCAGCAGTTCAATGGGGGAGGTTTACGGGGAGCTGTTTTTT; CDR3 protein: CASSSMGEVYGELFF
V gene: TRBV14; D gene: TRBD1; clone size: NA; J gene: TRBJ1-4; CDR3 DNA: TGTGCCAGCAGCCCCTGGACAGGGCCTAATGAAAAACTGTTTTTT; CDR3 protein: CASSPWTGPNEKLFF
V gene: TRBV9; D gene: TRBD2; clone size: NA; J gene: TRBJ2-7; CDR3 DNA: TGTGCCAGCAATGGTGCGGGGGGATCCTACGAGCAGTACTTC; CDR3 protein: CASNGAGGSYEQYF
V gene: TRBV7-9; D gene: NA; clone size: once; J gene: TRBJ2-7; CDR3 DNA: TGTGCCAGCAGCGTCGCGGGACTCTACGAGCAGTACTTC; CDR3 protein: CASSVAGLYEQYF
V gene: TRBV29-1; D gene: TRBD2; clone size: NA; J gene: TRBJ2-2; CDR3 DNA: TGCAGCGTCCCAACGAGCGGGAGGGCCACCGGGGAGCTGTTTTTT; CDR3 protein: CSVPTSGRATGELFF
V gene: TRBV5-6; D gene: TRBD1; clone size: NA; J gene: TRBJ1-1; CDR3 DNA: TGTGCCAGCAGCCAGGAGACAGGGACTTATAGGAACACTGAAGCTTTCTTT; CDR3 protein: CASSQETGTYRNTEAFF
V gene: TRBV10-3; D gene: TRBD1; clone size: NA; J gene: TRBJ1-1; CDR3 DNA: TGTGCCATCAGCCTAGACAGGGGGCAAAATGAAGCTTTCTTT; CDR3 protein: CAISLDRGQNEAFF
V gene: TRBV10-2; D gene: TRBD1; clone size: NA; J gene: TRBJ1-1; CDR3 DNA: TGCGCCAGCAGTATGGACAGGGGTCAACTGAACACTGAAGCTTTCTTT; CDR3 protein: CASSMDRGQLNTEAFF
V gene: TRBV6-5; D gene: NA; clone size: NA; J gene: TRBJ1-4; CDR3 DNA: TGTGCCAGCAGTTACAGAGAGGAGGAAAAACTGTTTTTT; CDR3 protein: CASSYREEEKLFF
V gene: TRBV4-1; D gene: NA; clone size: NA; J gene: TRBJ2-3; CDR3 DNA: TGCGCCAGCAGCCAGGAGCTGCGGGCCTCCGGGTTAGATACGCAGTATTTT; CDR3 protein: CASSQELRASGLDTQYF
V gene: TRBV9; D gene: NA; clone size: NA; J gene: TRBJ1-1; CDR3 DNA: TGTGCCAGCAGCGTAGCGGGGGACACTGAAGCTTTCTTT; CDR3 protein: CASSVAGDTEAFF
V gene: TRBV6-5; D gene: NA; clone size: NA; J gene: TRBJ2-7; CDR3 DNA: TGTGCCAGCAGTTACGCCTGGAGAGGGTCGGAGCAGTACTTC; CDR3 protein: CASSYAWRGSEQYF
V gene: TRBV10-2; D gene: NA; clone size: NA; J gene: TRBJ2-2; CDR3 DNA: TGCGCCAGCACCCTGATACACGGACAGGGAGGGACCGGGGAGCTGTTTTTT; CDR3 protein: CASTLIHGQGGTGELFF
V gene: TRBV5-6; D gene: NA; clone size: NA; J gene: TRBJ1-5; CDR3 DNA: TGTGCCAGCAGCTTGGGGGGCAGGGATCAGCCCCAGCATTTT; CDR3 protein: CASSLGGRDQPQHF
V gene: TRBV27; D gene: TRBD2; clone size: NA; J gene: TRBJ2-1; CDR3 DNA: TGTGCCAGCAGCTCAGCGGGGGGTTACAATGAGCAGTTCTTC; CDR3 protein: CASSSAGGYNEQFF
V gene: TRBV5-6; D gene: TRBD1; clone size: NA; J gene: TRBJ1-2; CDR3 DNA: TGTGCCAGGACGGTTGACAGGGGGCCTAACTATGGCTACACCTTC; CDR3 protein: CARTVDRGPNYGYTF
V gene: TRBV7-6; D gene: TRBD1; clone size: NA; J gene: TRBJ2-3; CDR3 DNA: TGTGCCAGCAGCTACCAGGGGGACACAGATACGCAGTATTTT; CDR3 protein: CASSYQGDTDTQYF
V gene: TRBV29-1; D gene: NA; clone size: NA; J gene: TRBJ2-3; CDR3 DNA: TGCAGCGTTATGCAGAGCACAGATACGCAGTATTTT; CDR3 protein: CSVMQSTDTQYF
V gene: TRBV7-2; D gene: TRBD2; clone size: NA; J gene: TRBJ2-3; CDR3 DNA: TGTGCCAGCAGCTTACACGACTTTCGGGGGGATATAGATACGCAGTATTTT; CDR3 protein: CASSLHDFRGDIDTQYF
V gene: TRBV19; D gene: TRBD1; clone size: NA; J gene: TRBJ1-5; CDR3 DNA: TGTGCCAGTAGCGTCGACAGGGGAGGGGGTCAGCCCCAGCATTTT; CDR3 protein: CASSVDRGGGQPQHF
V gene: TRBV30; D gene: NA; clone size: NA; J gene: TRBJ1-4; CDR3 DNA: TGTGCCTGGAGTGTACTACACAAAGGCACTAATGAAAAACTGTTTTTT; CDR3 protein: CAWSVLHKGTNEKLFF
V gene: TRBV10-3; D gene: TRBD1; clone size: NA; J gene: TRBJ1-4; CDR3 DNA: TGTGCCATCAGTGAGTCGGAGGGGGCGGGAGAAAAACTGTTTTTT; CDR3 protein: CAISESEGAGEKLFF
V gene: TRBV30; D gene: TRBD2; clone size: NA; J gene: TRBJ2-1; CDR3 DNA: TGTGCCTGGAGTTCAGAGCTAGCGGGAGGTTATGAGCAGTTCTTC; CDR3 protein: CAWSSELAGGYEQFF
V gene: TRBV5-1; D gene: NA; clone size: NA; J gene: TRBJ1-1; CDR3 DNA: TGCGCCAGCAGCACGCAGGGGCCCGGCACTGAAGCTTTCTTT; CDR3 protein: CASSTQGPGTEAFF
V gene: TRBV19; D gene: TRBD2; clone size: NA; J gene: TRBJ2-1; CDR3 DNA: TGTGCCAGTAACCTAGCGGGAGGGCCGGAGTTCTTC; CDR3 protein: CASNLAGGPEFF
V gene: TRBV5-4; D gene: NA; clone size: NA; J gene: TRBJ1-4; CDR3 DNA: TGTGCCAGCAGCCGAGCGGGGGTCGGGGAAAAACTGTTTTTT; CDR3 protein: CASSRAGVGEKLFF
V gene: TRBV5-1; D gene: NA; clone size: once; J gene: TRBJ1-2; CDR3 DNA: TGCGCCAGCAGGACGGGAAACTATGGCTACACCTTC; CDR3 protein: CASRTGNYGYTF